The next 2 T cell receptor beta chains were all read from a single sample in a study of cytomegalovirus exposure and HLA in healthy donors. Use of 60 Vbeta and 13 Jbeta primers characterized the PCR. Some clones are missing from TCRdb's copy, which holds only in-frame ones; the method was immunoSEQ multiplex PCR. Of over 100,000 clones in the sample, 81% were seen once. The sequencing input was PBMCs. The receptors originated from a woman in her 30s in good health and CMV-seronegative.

In nucleotides, the CDR3 is TGTGCCAGCAGTGATTCTAGCGGGAGGTACAATGAGCAGTTCTTC. The encoded protein is CASSDSSGRYNEQFF. J is TRBJ2-1 and V is TRBV6-4; 11 bases are shared with TRBD2. With 3 bases clipped from V and 4 bases from J, the junction kept 2 bases outside the gene matches. The CDR3 totals 15 residues. In germline, CDR1 is MRHNA, CDR2 SNTAGT.

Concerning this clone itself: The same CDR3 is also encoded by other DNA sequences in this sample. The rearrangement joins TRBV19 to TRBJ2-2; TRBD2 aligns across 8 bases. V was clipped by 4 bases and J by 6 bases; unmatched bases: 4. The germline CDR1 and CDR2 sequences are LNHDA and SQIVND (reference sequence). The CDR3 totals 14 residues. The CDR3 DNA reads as TGTGCCAGTAGTACGGGAGGGCCGGCCGGGGAGCTGTTTTTT. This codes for CASSTGGPAGELFF.